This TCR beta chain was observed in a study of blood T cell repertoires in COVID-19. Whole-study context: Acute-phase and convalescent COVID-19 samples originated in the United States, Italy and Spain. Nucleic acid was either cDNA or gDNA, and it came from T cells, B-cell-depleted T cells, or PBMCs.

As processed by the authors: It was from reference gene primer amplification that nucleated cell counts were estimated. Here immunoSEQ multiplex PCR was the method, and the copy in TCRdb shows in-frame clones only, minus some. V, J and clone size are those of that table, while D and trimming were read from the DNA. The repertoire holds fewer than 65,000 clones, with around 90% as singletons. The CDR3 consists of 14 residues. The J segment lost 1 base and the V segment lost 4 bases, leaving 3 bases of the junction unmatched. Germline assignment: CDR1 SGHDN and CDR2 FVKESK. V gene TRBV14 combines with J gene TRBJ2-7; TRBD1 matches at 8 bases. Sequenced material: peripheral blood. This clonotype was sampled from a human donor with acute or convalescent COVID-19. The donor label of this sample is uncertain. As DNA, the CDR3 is TGTGCCAGCAGCCCTTGGACAGGGTCCTACGAGCAGTACTTC. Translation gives CASSPWTGSYEQYF.